These 17 T cell receptor beta chains came from one sample sequenced in a study of cytomegalovirus exposure and HLA in healthy donors. PCR was performed using 60 Vbeta and 13 Jbeta primers. Sequencing was performed with immunoSEQ multiplex PCR; in TCRdb, only in-frame clones are kept and a portion is missing. The sample lists around 170,000 clones; around 86% were seen once. Sequenced input: PBMCs. Source of these receptors: a woman between 18 and 29 years old in good health and CMV-seronegative.

This clone was seen just once. The chain uses TRBV7-9 and TRBJ1-2; TRBD1 might be the D (6 bases). With 5 bases removed from V and 9 bases from J, the gap between germline ends came to 19 bases. CDR1 is SEHNR and CDR2 is FQNEAQ in the germline V gene (reference sequence). This CDR3 region has 14 residues. Here the CDR3 reads CASSADRKISSYTF. The CDR3 nucleotides are TGTGCCAGCAGCGCGGACAGAAAGATATCTAGCTACACCTTC.

The chain joins TRBV4-1 to TRBJ1-5; unclear D gene. Trimming took 0 bases from V and 0 from J, leaving 6 bases between them. This CDR3 comprises 15 residues. Germline assignment: CDR1 MGHRA and CDR2 YSYEKL. CDR3 in amino acids: CASSQDVLSNQPQHF. The CDR3 nucleotides are TGCGCCAGCAGCCAAGACGTCCTTAGCAATCAGCCCCAGCATTTT.

The V and J genes are TRBV5-1 and TRBJ2-3; D is uncertain. V was clipped by 1 base and J by 4 bases, with 13 bases between them. Germline CDR1 reads SGHRS; CDR2 reads YFSETQ. The CDR3 spans 15 residues. CDR3 DNA: TGCGCCAGCAGCTTGTTCTGGGCACGAGCAGATACGCAGTATTTT. It is translated as CASSLFWARADTQYF.

The V call is TRBV6-1, the J call TRBJ2-5, with 7 bases identical to TRBD1. The J call is in doubt because the DNA end fits TRBJ2-7 better. The CDR3 consists of 12 residues. CDR1 is MNHNS, CDR2 SASEGT, per germline. The CDR3 loop reads CASSDDRDEQYF. Written as DNA, the CDR3 is TGTGCCAGCAGTGATGACAGGGACGAGCAGTACTTC.

This clone has only one observation. This chain links TRBV6-1 with TRBJ1-2, with 9 bases that match TRBD1. The germline gives CDR1 MNHNS, CDR2 SASEGT. The CDR3 length is 14 residues. The V and J ends lost 7 bases and 6 bases, in that order; junction bases with no gene match: 9. The CDR3 protein is CASNLQDRGDGYTF. The CDR3 nucleotides read TGTGCCAGCAACCTACAGGACAGGGGTGATGGCTACACCTTC.

The chain combines TRBV10-3 with TRBJ2-7; D is uncertain. The CDR3 loop spans 14 amino acids. Trimming removed 6 bases from V and 2 bases from J, with 14 bases in between. Germline lookup yields CDR1 ENHRY and CDR2 SYGVKD. The CDR3 here is CAISGEARAYEQYF. CDR3 in DNA: TGTGCCATCAGCGGAGAAGCGCGAGCCTACGAGCAGTACTTC.

This chain connects TRBV5-1 to TRBJ2-7; 11 nucleotides line up with TRBD2. Trimming removed 4 bases from V and 5 bases from J; junction bases left unmatched: 8. Germline CDR1 SGHRS, CDR2 YFSETQ. This CDR3 spans 15 amino acids. The CDR3 DNA sequence: TGCGCCAGCAGCCCCGCGACTAGCGGGAAGCACGAGCAGTACTTC. Its protein product is CASSPATSGKHEQYF.

The V and J genes are TRBV11-3 and TRBJ2-2, with 10 bases fitting TRBD1. The CDR3 covers 15 residues. Germline-derived CDR1 and CDR2 are SGHNT and YENEEA. V lost 5 bases to trimming and J lost 7 bases; unmatched junction nucleotides: 7. CDR3 sequence: CASSISGTGDGELFF. The CDR3 coding sequence is TGTGCCAGCAGCATCTCCGGGACAGGGGACGGGGAGCTGTTTTTT. The whole variable domain, filled in from reference TRBV11-3 and TRBJ2-2, reads EAGVVQSPRYKIIEKKQPVAFWCNPISGHNTLYWYLQNLGQGPELLIRYENEEAVDDSQLPKDRFSAERLKGVDSTLKIQPAELGDSAVYLCASSISGTGDGELFFGEGSRLTVL.

This chain links TRBV6-1 with TRBJ2-3; no definite D call. Trimming cost V 2 bases and J 4 bases, with 7 bases left between them. Per the germline V gene, CDR1 is MNHNS and CDR2 is SASEGT. This CDR3 region has 13 residues. The CDR3 region is CASSEKSADTQYF. DNA of the CDR3: TGTGCCAGCAGTGAAAAATCGGCAGATACGCAGTATTTT.

A remark on this clone: Other DNA sequences within the sample encode an identical CDR3. The genes are TRBV7-9 and TRBJ1-1; D ambiguous. CDR3 length: 12 amino acids. CDR1 and CDR2 (germline): SEHNR, FQNEAQ (reference sequence). The V and J ends lost 3 bases and 3 bases respectively, with 5 bases between them. The CDR3 region has the DNA TGTGCCAGCAGCTTCGGGGACACTGAAGCTTTCTTT. Translating gives CASSFGDTEAFF.

This clone was recorded only once. The chain couples TRBV7-2 to TRBJ2-1; 7 bases are a match to TRBD1. Germline lookup yields CDR1 SGHTA and CDR2 FQGNSA. The V and J ends lost 6 bases and 1 base, in that order; junction bases with no gene match: 6. This CDR3 is built from 15 residues. The DNA of the CDR3 is TGTGCCAGCAGGTACCGACAGGGTTCCTACAATGAGCAGTTCTTC. Residues: CASRYRQGSYNEQFF.

The J gene is TRBJ1-1, the V gene TRBV30; D remains ambiguous. Trimming left V 3 bases short and J 10 bases short, with 18 bases between. This CDR3 region has 13 residues. Germline-derived CDR1 and CDR2 are GTSNPN and SVGIG (reference sequence). Here the CDR3 reads CAWSQTRSNVAFF. The CDR3 DNA sequence: TGTGCCTGGAGCCAGACACGGTCGAATGTAGCTTTCTTT.

J is TRBJ2-7 and V is TRBV28; 8 bases align to TRBD2. With 6 bases clipped from V and 2 bases from J, the junction kept 9 bases outside the gene matches. CDR3 length: 15 amino acids. CDR1 is MDHEN and CDR2 is SYDVKM in the germline V gene. The CDR3 sequence: CASSSPAGGTYEQYF. The DNA for the CDR3 is TGTGCCAGCAGCTCCCCCGCGGGAGGCACCTACGAGCAGTACTTC.

V usage is TRBV5-1 and J usage is TRBJ2-1; the D gene is possibly TRBD2 (6 bases). The CDR3 has 13 residues. V lost 0 bases, J lost 11 bases, and 12 bases lay in between. CDR1 is SGHRS and CDR2 is YFSETQ in the germline V gene. This CDR3 reads CASSLGQEGQQFF. Here the CDR3 DNA reads TGCGCCAGCAGCTTGGGCCAGGAGGGCCAGCAGTTCTTC. The whole variable domain, filled in from reference TRBV5-1 and TRBJ2-1, reads KAGVTQTPRYLIKTRGQQVTLSCSPISGHRSVSWYQQTPGQGLQFLFEYFSETQRNKGNFPGRFSGRQFSNSRSEMNVSTLELGDSALYLCASSLGQEGQQFFGPGTRLTVL.

V is TRBV7-8 and J is TRBJ1-1, with TRBD1 identical over 8 bases. V was pared by 5 bases and J by 6 bases, with 8 bases of the junction left unmatched. The CDR3 consists of 14 residues. Germline V gives CDR1 SGHVS, CDR2 FQNEAQ. The CDR3 DNA follows: TGTGCCAGCAGCCCCGGACAGGGTTGGGCTGAAGCTTTCTTT. Its protein product is CASSPGQGWAEAFF.

The chain combines TRBV18 with TRBJ2-1; perhaps TRBD1 as D (6 bases). Germline V CDR1 and CDR2: KGHSH, LQKENI. The CDR3 is 13 residues long. Deletions cut 8 bases from V and 6 bases from J, with 14 bases between. In DNA, the CDR3 is TGTGCCAGCCCCTCCCAACAGGGCAATGAGCAGTTCTTC. It encodes CASPSQQGNEQFF.

The chain combines TRBV7-7 with TRBJ2-3, with TRBD1 matching over 10 bases. V gave up 3 bases and J gave up 1 base; unmatched junction bases: 4. There are 16 residues in the CDR3. The V gene's germline CDR1 is SSHAT and CDR2 FNYEAQ (reference sequence). The CDR3 spells CASSLTGGGGTDTQYF. The DNA of the CDR3 is TGTGCCAGCAGCTTGACAGGGGGCGGCGGCACAGATACGCAGTATTTT. The full variable domain, rest sourced from reference TRBV7-7 and TRBJ2-3, is GAGVSQSPRYKVTKRGQDVTLRCDPISSHATLYWYQQALGQGPEFLTYFNYEAQPDKSGLPSDRFSAERPEGSISTLTIQRTEQRDSAMYRCASSLTGGGGTDTQYFGPGTRLTVL.